The entry below describes one T cell receptor beta chain. Its ends do not fully match the called genes, so a read error is possible. Then a second PCR, running about 6 to 12 cycles, was carried out with a sample-barcoded 5' primer and a J-beta primer mix. TCRdb reanalysed the 5' RACE reads using MiXCR and keeps one entry per CDR3 protein. This sample carries about 620,000 distinct CDR3 sequences, around a fifth of them seen once, and the ten largest clones take under 4%. The CDR3 runs 14 residues. This sample is drawn from a study of blood T cells in healthy people across ages. Donation came from healthy Caucasian individuals in Russia who were aged 6 to 90. Isolation per sample recovered at least 7 million PBMCs.

The clonotype was recovered from a man aged 70-80 years in good health. V is TRBV12-3 or TRBV12-4 and J is TRBJ1-3; TRBD1 matches at 7 bases. The specimen sequenced was blood. The CDR3 is CAGSVDRRGNTIYF. DNA of the CDR3: TGTGCCGGCAGCGTGGACAGGCGGGGAAACACCATATATTTT.